This T cell receptor beta chain was found in a study of OX40 agonist ivuxolimab in advanced cancers. The CDR3 runs 12 residues. Germline V gives CDR1 SNHLY, CDR2 FYNNEI. V was cut by 8 bases and J by 2 bases, with 7 bases left in between. Generated by immunoSEQ multiplex PCR, the TCRdb table keeps only in-frame clones and is missing some. This table has just under 85,000 clones, 84% appearing once. V and J are TRBV2 and TRBJ2-1; a possible D gene is TRBD1 (5 bases). The receptor comes from an adult with an advanced solid tumor such as melanoma, head and neck, liver or kidney cancer. The sample consisted of CD4+ or CD8+ T cells sorted from blood, taken in a trial of the OX40 agonist ivuxolimab. CDR3 coding DNA: TGTGCCAGCGGCAGGGCCTACAATGAGCAGTTCTTC. This gives the protein CASGRAYNEQFF.